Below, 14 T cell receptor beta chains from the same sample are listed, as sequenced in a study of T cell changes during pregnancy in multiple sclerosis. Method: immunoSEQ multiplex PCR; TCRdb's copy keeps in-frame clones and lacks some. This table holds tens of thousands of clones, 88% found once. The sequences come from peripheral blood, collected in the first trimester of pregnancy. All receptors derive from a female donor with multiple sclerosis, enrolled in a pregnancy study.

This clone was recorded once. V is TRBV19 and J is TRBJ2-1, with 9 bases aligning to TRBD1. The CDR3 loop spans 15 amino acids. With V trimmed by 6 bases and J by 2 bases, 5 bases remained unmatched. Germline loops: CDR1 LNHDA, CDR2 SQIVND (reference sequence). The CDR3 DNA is TGTGCCAGTAGCCGACAGGGGGGGACCTACAATGAGCAGTTCTTC. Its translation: CASSRQGGTYNEQFF.

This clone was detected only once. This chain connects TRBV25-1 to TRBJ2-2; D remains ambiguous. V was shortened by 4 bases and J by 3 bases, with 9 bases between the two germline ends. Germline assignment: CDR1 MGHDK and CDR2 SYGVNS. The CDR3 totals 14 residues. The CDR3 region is CASSAGGYTGELFF. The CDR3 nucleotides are TGTGCCAGCAGTGCCGGCGGATACACCGGGGAGCTGTTTTTT.

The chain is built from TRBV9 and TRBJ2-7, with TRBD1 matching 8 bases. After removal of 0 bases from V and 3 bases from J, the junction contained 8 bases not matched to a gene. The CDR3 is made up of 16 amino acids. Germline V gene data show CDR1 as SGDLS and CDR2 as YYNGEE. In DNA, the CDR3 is TGTGCCAGCAGCGTAGCCTGGGGACAGGATATCTACGAGCAGTACTTC. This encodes CASSVAWGQDIYEQYF.

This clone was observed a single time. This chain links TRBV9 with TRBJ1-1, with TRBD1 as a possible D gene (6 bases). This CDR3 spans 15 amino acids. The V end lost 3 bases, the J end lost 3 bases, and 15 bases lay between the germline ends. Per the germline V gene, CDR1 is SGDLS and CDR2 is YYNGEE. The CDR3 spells CASSGRGGGDTEAFF. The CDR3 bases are TGTGCCAGCAGCGGGAGGGGGGGTGGTGACACTGAAGCTTTCTTT.

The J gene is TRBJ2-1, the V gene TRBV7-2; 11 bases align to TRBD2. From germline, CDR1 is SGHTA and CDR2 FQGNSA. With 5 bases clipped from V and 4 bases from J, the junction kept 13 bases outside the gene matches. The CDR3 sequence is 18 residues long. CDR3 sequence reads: CASSIHMLGTSGYNEQFF. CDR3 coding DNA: TGTGCCAGCAGCATTCACATGCTCGGGACTAGCGGTTACAATGAGCAGTTCTTC. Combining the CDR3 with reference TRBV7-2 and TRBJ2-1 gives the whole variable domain GAGVSQSPSNKVTEKGKDVELRCDPISGHTALYWYRQSLGQGLEFLIYFQGNSAPDKSGLPSDRFSAERTGGSVSTLTIQRTQQEDSAVYLCASSIHMLGTSGYNEQFFGPGTRLTVL.

The CDR3 here is CASSQESWVLAEFPRSYEQYF. Written as DNA, the CDR3 is TGTGCCAGCAGCCAAGAATCTTGGGTACTAGCGGAGTTCCCGAGATCCTACGAGCAGTACTTC. This rearrangement joins TRBV4-2 to TRBJ2-7; 8 bases agree with TRBD2. V shed 0 bases and J 1 base; nucleotides not matched to a gene: 20. Germline V lookup: CDR1 LGHNA, CDR2 YNFKEQ. The CDR3 is made up of 21 amino acids.

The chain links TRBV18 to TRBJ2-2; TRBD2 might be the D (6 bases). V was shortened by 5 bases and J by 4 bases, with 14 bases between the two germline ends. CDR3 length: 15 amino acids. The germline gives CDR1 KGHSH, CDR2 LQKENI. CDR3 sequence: CASSVRLDGTGELFF. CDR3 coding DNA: TGTGCCAGCTCAGTCAGACTAGATGGCACCGGGGAGCTGTTTTTT. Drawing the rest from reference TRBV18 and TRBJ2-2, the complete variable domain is NAGVMQNPRHLVRRRGQEARLRCSPMKGHSHVYWYRQLPEEGLKFMVYLQKENIIDESGMPKERFSAEFPKEGPSILRIQQVVRGDSAAYFCASSVRLDGTGELFFGEGSRLTVL.

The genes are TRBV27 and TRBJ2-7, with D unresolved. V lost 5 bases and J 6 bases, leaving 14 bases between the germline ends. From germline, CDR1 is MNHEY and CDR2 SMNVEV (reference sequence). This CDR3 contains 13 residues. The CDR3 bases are TGTGCCAGCAGTCCCGTAGATGATTCCGAGCAGTACTTC. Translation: CASSPVDDSEQYF.

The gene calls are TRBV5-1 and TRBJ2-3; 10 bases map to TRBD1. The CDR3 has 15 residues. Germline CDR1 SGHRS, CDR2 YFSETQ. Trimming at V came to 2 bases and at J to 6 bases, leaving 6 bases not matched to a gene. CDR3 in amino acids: CASSLQGQGTDTQYF. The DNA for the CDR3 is TGCGCCAGCAGCTTACAGGGACAGGGGACCGATACGCAGTATTTT.

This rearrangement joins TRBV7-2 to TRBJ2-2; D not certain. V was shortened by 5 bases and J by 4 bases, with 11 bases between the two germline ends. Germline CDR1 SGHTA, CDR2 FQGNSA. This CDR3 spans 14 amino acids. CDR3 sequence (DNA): TGTGCCAGCAGCGCCGACTTTTCCACCGGGGAGCTGTTTTTT. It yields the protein CASSADFSTGELFF.

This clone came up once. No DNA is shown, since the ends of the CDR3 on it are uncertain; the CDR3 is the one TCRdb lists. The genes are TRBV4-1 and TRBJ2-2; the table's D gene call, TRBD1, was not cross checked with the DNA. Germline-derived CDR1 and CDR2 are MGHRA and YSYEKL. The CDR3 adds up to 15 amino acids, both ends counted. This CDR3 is CASSQGSDVPGELFF.

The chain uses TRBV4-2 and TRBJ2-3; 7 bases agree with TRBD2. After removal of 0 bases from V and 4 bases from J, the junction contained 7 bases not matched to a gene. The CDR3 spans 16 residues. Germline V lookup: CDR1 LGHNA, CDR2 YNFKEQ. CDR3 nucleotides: TGTGCCAGCAGCCAAGATGGGGAGGGTTGGGCAGATACGCAGTATTTT. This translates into CASSQDGEGWADTQYF.

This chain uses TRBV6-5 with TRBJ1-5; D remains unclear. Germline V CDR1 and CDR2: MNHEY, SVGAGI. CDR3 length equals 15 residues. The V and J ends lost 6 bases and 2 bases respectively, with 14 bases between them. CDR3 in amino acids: CASRAQFTGNQPQHF. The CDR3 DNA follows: TGTGCCAGCAGGGCACAGTTTACGGGCAATCAGCCCCAGCATTTT.

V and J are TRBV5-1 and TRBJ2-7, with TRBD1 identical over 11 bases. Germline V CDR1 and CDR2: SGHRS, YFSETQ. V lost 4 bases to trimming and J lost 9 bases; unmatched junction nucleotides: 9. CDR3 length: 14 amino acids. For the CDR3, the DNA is TGCGCCAGCAGCACCGGGACAGGGGGTCTCGCGCAGTACTTC. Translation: CASSTGTGGLAQYF.